The sequence of this TCR beta chain was determined in a study of T cell clonality in common variable immunodeficiency (dated by TCRdb to the mid-2010s). Study-wide findings and limitations: Even though DNA input was equal, the average per sample came to 65,000 to 85,000 unique sequences for controls compared with roughly 30,000 for CVID samples. Fewer deletions and N-nucleotide insertions were reportedly observed in CVID TCRbeta sequences, and highly modified clones with 13 or more V deletions were reportedly absent from CVID TCRbeta sequences. Correlations between repertoire features and clinical complications were limited by patient heterogeneity within the CVID cohort. CVID subjects shared fewer TCRbeta clones with each other than healthy controls did (p < 0.0001). According to the authors, finding the cause of the higher clonality in CVID would require sequencing the repertoires of T cell subpopulations. TCRbeta clonality was higher in CVID subjects than in healthy controls (t-test p = 0.018), and the increase was most characteristic of about a third of subjects.

For sequencing input, CVID and control samples contributed equivalent amounts of genomic DNA. For every sample, a 60 bp segment covering the rearranged TCRbeta CDR3 region was amplified and then sequenced. The immunoSEQ assay, a bias-corrected multiplex PCR with high-throughput sequencing, was employed for TCRbeta amplification. Regarding the original processing steps: Each unique nucleotide sequence was treated as a clone and annotated with V, D and J genes, copy number and frequency. Sequences were labeled productive if in frame, and non-productive if out of frame or containing stop codons. As previously described, Shannon's entropy was used to calculate clonality. The predicted amino acid sequences of productive clones were used to derive mean CDR3 Kyte-Doolittle hydropathy. The R hclust function was used to hierarchically cluster scaled V gene usage with Manhattan distance and complete linkage. To assess clone sharing by CDR3 amino acid sequence, 12 repertoires per group were resampled over 100 rounds. The repertoires were screened for approximately 63 published EBV-specific TCRbeta sequences and approximately 240 published CMV-specific TCRbeta sequences. A couple of CVID samples that yielded fewer than 10,000 sequences were excluded from the analysis, so approximately 38 CVID repertoires were retained. Sourced from immuneACCESS, this table was stored by TCRdb with only in-frame sequences that have V and J called. A share of the clones is absent; for the studies checked, an unresolved V gene accounts for under half, and the remainder has no known explanation. That table is the source of V, J and clone size, and D and trimming were worked out from the DNA. This sample holds approximately 29,000 clones in total, without any singletons. Of the sample, 2.5% to 3.5% is held by the ten largest clones.

This clone was seen repeatedly, ten times or more. Its specific antigen is unknown. The CDR3 end is not reached by the read, which stops 3 residues before it; the germline J gene fills it in. Standard criteria, namely reduction of serum IgG, IgA and/or IgM below the normal range together with specific antibody deficiency, were applied for the diagnosis of CVID. There were about 43 subjects in the CVID group (approximately 15 female and 29 male), ranging in age from about 9 to 65 years, with a mean age of about 40. Both CVID patients and healthy controls were predominantly of Caucasian heritage. All CVID subjects had received replacement immunoglobulin therapy for at least one year at the time of study participation. At blood collection, none of the CVID subjects was ill or on immunomodulatory or immunosuppressive medication. Heparinized peripheral whole blood samples of about 4.5 to 8.5 ml were obtained from each donor. Genomic DNA from adults with common variable immune deficiency (CVID) and from healthy adult controls was used for sequencing of TCRbeta CDR3 repertoires. To isolate peripheral blood mononuclear cells, diluted blood was subjected to density centrifugation over Hypaque 1077 or Ficoll-Paque. Genomic DNA was obtained from unsorted mononuclear cells using either Qiagen column purification or a centrifugation-based method.

For CDR1 and CDR2, the germline V gene lists SNHLY and FYNNEI. There are 16 amino acids in the CDR3, from cysteine to phenylalanine inclusive. Of the CDR3's DNA, 39 bases were read; they are in frame from base 1. Trimming leaves V shorter by 2 bases and J shorter by 6 bases, with the junction holding 8 bases beyond the gene matches. This clonotype was sampled from a human donor with common variable immunodeficiency. The sequence is built from TRBV2 and TRBJ2-2; 8 middle bases align to TRBD2. Source material: peripheral blood mononuclear cells. The CDR3 region has the sequence CASSEYRLAIAGELFF. The DNA read from the CDR3 is TGTGCCAGCAGTGAATATAGACTAGCGATCGCCGGGGAG. Beyond the CDR3, the reference TRBV2 and TRBJ2-2 genes provide the residues; the full variable domain reads: EPEVTQTPSHQVTQMGQEVILRCVPISNHLYFYWYRQILGQKVEFLVSFYNNEISEKSEIFDDQFSVERPDGSNFTLKIRSTKLEDSAMYFCASSEYRLAIAGELFFGEGSRLTVL.